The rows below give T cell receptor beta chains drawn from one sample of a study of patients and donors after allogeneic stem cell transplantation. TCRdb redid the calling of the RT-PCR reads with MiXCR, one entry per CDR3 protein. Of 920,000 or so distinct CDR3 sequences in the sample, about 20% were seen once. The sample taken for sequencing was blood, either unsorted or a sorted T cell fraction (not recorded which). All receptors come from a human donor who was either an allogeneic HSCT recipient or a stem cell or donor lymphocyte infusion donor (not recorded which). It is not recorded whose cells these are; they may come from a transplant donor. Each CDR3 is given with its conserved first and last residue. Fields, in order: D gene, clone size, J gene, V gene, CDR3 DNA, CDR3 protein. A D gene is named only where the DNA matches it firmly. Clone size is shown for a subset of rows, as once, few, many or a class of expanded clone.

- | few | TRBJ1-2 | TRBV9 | TGTGCCAGCGGGAAGAGGGAGACAAGCTATGGCTACACCTTC | CASGKRETSYGYTF
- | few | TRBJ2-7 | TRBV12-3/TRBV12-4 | TGTGCCAGCAGTCGAAGGGGGGACAGACGGATCTACGAGCAGTACTTC | CASSRRGDRRIYEQYF
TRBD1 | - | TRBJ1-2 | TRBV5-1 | TGCGCCAGCAGCTTGGAGGACAGGGCGGACTATGGCTACACCTTC | CASSLEDRADYGYTF
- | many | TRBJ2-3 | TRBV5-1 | TGCGCCAGCAGCATCAACACAGATACGCAGTATTTT | CASSINTDTQYF
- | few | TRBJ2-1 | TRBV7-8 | TGTGCCAGCAGCTTACAGGAGGCTGAGCAGTTCTTC | CASSLQEAEQFF
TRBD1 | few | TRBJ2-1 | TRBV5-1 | TGCGCCAGCAGCTTGGAAGGACAGGGGGTCAATGAGCAGTTCTTC | CASSLEGQGVNEQFF
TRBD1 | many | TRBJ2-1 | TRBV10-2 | TGCGCCAGCAAAAACACCAGGACAGGGTTCAATGAGCAGTTCTTC | CASKNTRTGFNEQFF
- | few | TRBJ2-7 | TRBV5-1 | TGCGCCAGCAGCTTGGTTGGCATCTCCTACGAGCAGTACTTC | CASSLVGISYEQYF
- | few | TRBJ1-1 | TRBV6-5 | TGTGCCAGCAGTTACTCGGGGCTGGCGAACACTGAAGCTTTCTTT | CASSYSGLANTEAFF
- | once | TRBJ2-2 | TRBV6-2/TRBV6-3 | TGTGCCAGCAGTTCCCTCAGGGGAAACACCGGGGAGCTGTTTTTT | CASSSLRGNTGELFF
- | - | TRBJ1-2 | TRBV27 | TGTGCCAGCAGTTCCCGGAGGGAGTACTATGGCTACACCTTC | CASSSRREYYGYTF
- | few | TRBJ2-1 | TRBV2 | TGTGCCAGCAGAACACCAAGCTCCTACAATGAGCAGTTCTTC | CASRTPSSYNEQFF
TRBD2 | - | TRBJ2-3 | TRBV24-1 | TGTGCCACCAGTGACATAGCGGGAGAGGTCGGCACAGATACGCAGTATTTT | CATSDIAGEVGTDTQYF
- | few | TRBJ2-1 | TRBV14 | TGTGCCAGCAGCCAAGATCGGATAGGACAGGGAGGGTTGGATGAGCAGTTCTTC | CASSQDRIGQGGLDEQFF
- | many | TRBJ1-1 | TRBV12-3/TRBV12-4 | TGTGCCAGCAGTTTAGCTCCTGGGTCGAACACTGAAGCTTTCTTT | CASSLAPGSNTEAFF